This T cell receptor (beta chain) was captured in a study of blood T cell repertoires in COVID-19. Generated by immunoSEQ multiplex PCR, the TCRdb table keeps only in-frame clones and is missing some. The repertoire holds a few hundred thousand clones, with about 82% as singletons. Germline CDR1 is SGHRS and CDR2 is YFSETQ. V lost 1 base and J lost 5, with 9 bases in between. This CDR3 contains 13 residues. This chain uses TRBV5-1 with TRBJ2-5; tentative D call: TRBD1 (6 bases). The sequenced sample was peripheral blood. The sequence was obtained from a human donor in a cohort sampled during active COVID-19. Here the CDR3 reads CASSLTGRETQYF. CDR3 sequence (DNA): TGCGCCAGCAGCTTGACAGGGCGGGAGACCCAGTACTTC.